Listed here is a single T cell receptor beta chain. The V segment lost 4 bases and the J segment 3 bases; nucleotides outside the gene matches: 17. The CDR3 has 19 amino acids. Looked up from germline, CDR1 is MDHEN and CDR2 is SYDVKM. The source of the sample is a study of T cell responses to AZD1222 COVID-19 vaccine. Method: immunoSEQ multiplex PCR; TCRdb's copy keeps in-frame clones and lacks some. The data contain some 96,000 clones, nearly 95% of them singletons. This TCR was recovered from an adult in good health. V is TRBV28 and J is TRBJ2-7; 11 nucleotides match TRBD2. Sample: peripheral blood, taken on day 0 of AZD1222 vaccination. CDR3 residues: CASSSRFTSGRVGHYEQYF. The CDR3 DNA sequence: TGTGCCAGCAGTTCAAGGTTTACTAGCGGGAGAGTTGGCCACTACGAGCAGTACTTC.